What follows describes a single T cell receptor (beta chain). The target of this receptor is not known. Base quality data are lacking; no much larger clone is found one base away. RNA was extracted with the RNeasy kit and about 0.5 to 1 ug was reverse transcribed using random hexamers. The immunoSEQ multiplex PCR assay, which covers 54 Vbeta and 13 Jbeta segments, was used to amplify TCR beta CDR3 regions. PCR amplification bias was corrected using a synthetic template baseline for primer optimization and computational correction. The source study handled its data this way. Reads were assigned to V, D and J genes according to IMGT and analyzed in immunoSEQ Analyzer, with only productive sequences retained. Clonality was calculated as one minus the Shannon entropy normalized by log2 of the number of productive unique sequences. For each patient and control, public and private clones were evaluated among the 100 most prevalent clones. Clones were defined as Susac-specific when absent from the healthy and MS cohorts, from approximately 1,100 published viral clones and from other ImmuneACCESS disease sequences. The public reads were quality trimmed at Q25 with fastp and then assembled into clones with MiXCR by TCRdb, keeping productive beta chains. Duplicate CDR3 protein sequences are folded into a single record with the most common DNA and genes. The V and J calls were determined by TCRdb, not by the authors. The sample has 150,000 to 200,000 distinct CDR3 sequences on record, roughly 94% of them singletons. The ten biggest clones cover approximately 0.094% of the sample.

These data belong to a study of CD8 T cells in Susac syndrome (dated by TCRdb to the late 2010s). Describing the broader study: Repertoire sequencing was used to test whether CD8+ T cell activation and differentiation in Susac syndrome was antigen driven. The full study reports these points: The number of individuals in the TCR sequencing and HLA analysis was recognized as being relatively small.

Peripheral blood CD8+ and CD4+ T cells from healthy donors, Susac syndrome patients and multiple sclerosis patients were profiled using high-throughput TCR beta sequencing. Multiple sclerosis controls were treatment-naive patients with stable or active relapsing-remitting disease fulfilling revised McDonald criteria. Bulk CD8+ and CD4+ T cells were purified magnetically by negative isolation, whereas CD8+ TEMRA cells were enriched by FACS. Blood was drawn into EDTA tubes, processed within 24 hours, and PBMCs were isolated by density gradient centrifugation. PBMCs intended for TCR sequencing were frozen in liquid nitrogen and were later thawed in a 37 degrees C water bath. The sorted or isolated CD4+, CD8+ and CD8+ TEMRA cells had a purity of 90% or higher. The germline V gene (reference sequence) provides CDR1 SEHNR and CDR2 FQNEAQ. V is trimmed back by 5 bases and J by 0 bases, and the junction contains 13 bases that no gene match accounts for. Measured from the cysteine to the phenylalanine, the CDR3 is 17 residues long. Of all the DNA, just the CDR3 is kept, 51 bases in frame from base 1.

The chain links TRBV7-9 with TRBJ2-7, and 7 bases in between align with TRBD2. The sequenced material came from CD4+ T cells from PBMCs. This receptor was obtained from a human donor with multiple sclerosis. Here the CDR3 is given as CASSPPRTSLRSYEQYF. The DNA is as follows: TGTGCCAGCAGCCCCCCGAGGACTAGTCTGCGCTCCTACGAGCAGTACTTC.